The 13 T cell receptor beta chains below all came from one sample that was sequenced in a study of early T cells in non-severe SARS-CoV-2 infection. TCRdb analysed the 5' RACE reads with MiXCR anew, one entry per CDR3 protein. The table lists 50,000 to 70,000 distinct CDR3 sequences, 14% to 15% of them singletons. The sequencing here drew on whole blood, taken at baseline. The receptors were gathered from an adult who was a healthcare worker with PCR-confirmed SARS-CoV-2 infection or an uninfected control (not recorded which).

This clonotype was seen more than once but under ten times. The chain uses TRBV19 and TRBJ2-1, with TRBD2 matching over 11 bases. The CDR3 extends over 15 amino acids. The ends lost 6 bases at V and 6 bases at J; junction bases unmatched: 7. Germline V gene sequence: CDR1 LNHDA, CDR2 SQIVND (reference sequence). The CDR3 nucleotides are TGTGCCAGTAGCCCCACTAGCGGGAGAGGCAATGAGCAGTTCTTC. Protein sequence: CASSPTSGRGNEQFF.

The gene calls are TRBV18 and TRBJ2-3; unclear D gene. V was shortened by 3 bases and J by 7 bases, with 5 bases between the two germline ends. The germline V gene has CDR1 KGHSH and CDR2 LQKENI. The CDR3 runs to 11 residues. The DNA for the CDR3 is TGTGCCAGCTCACCTAGCAATACGCAGTATTTT. It codes for CASSPSNTQYF.

The chain couples TRBV19 to TRBJ1-5; D ambiguous. Germline V lookup: CDR1 LNHDA, CDR2 SQIVND (reference sequence). Trimming took 3 bases from V and 6 from J, leaving 12 bases between them. This CDR3 has 14 residues. The chain's CDR3 is CASSIGFKGQPQHF. The CDR3 DNA reads TGTGCCAGTAGTATTGGGTTTAAGGGTCAGCCCCAGCATTTT.

This clonotype turned up a few times. The CDR3 DNA follows: TGTGCCAGCCTATCCCTCTCAGGCGCTGGCTACGAGCAGTACTTC. Its translation is CASLSLSGAGYEQYF. V usage is TRBV28 and J usage is TRBJ2-7, with D unresolved. The germline V gene has CDR1 MDHEN and CDR2 SYDVKM. This CDR3 is 15 amino acids long. Trimming shortened V by 8 bases and J by 3 bases, and 20 bases separated the two germline ends.

This clonotype was found a few times. This chain joins TRBV20-1 and TRBJ2-1; possibly TRBD1 for D (6 bases). The V gene's germline CDR1 is DFQATT and CDR2 SNEGSKA (reference sequence). The CDR3 has 15 residues. The V end was cut by 1 base, the J end by 9 bases, with 19 bases between. The CDR3 DNA sequence: TGCAGTGCTAGAGCCACGGGGACATCGGGCGGTGAGCAGTTCTTC. Its protein is CSARATGTSGGEQFF.

J is TRBJ2-3 and V is TRBV6-5; 9 bases align to TRBD2. V lost 6 bases to trimming and J lost 2 bases; unmatched junction nucleotides: 3. The germline CDR1 and CDR2 sequences are MNHEY and SVGAGI. CDR3 length: 14 residues. The CDR3 DNA reads TGTGCCAGCAGGCGGGAGGGCCTCACAGATACGCAGTATTTT. Amino acid sequence: CASRREGLTDTQYF.

The V call is TRBV5-1, the J call TRBJ1-5; possible D gene TRBD1, 6 bases. Germline V gives CDR1 SGHRS, CDR2 YFSETQ. V was cut by 0 bases and J by 1 base, with 11 bases left in between. This CDR3 spans 16 amino acids. The CDR3 DNA reads as TGCGCCAGCAGCTTGGGTCCGGGACAAAGCAATCAGCCCCAGCATTTT. It specifies CASSLGPGQSNQPQHF.

This clonotype was seen ten or more times. This chain joins TRBV28 and TRBJ2-7; no clear D. V lost 5 bases and J 6 bases, leaving 8 bases between the germline ends. The CDR3 covers 11 residues. Per the germline V gene, CDR1 is MDHEN and CDR2 is SYDVKM. CDR3 DNA sequence: TGTGCCAGCAGTCCTAGGTTCGAGCAGTACTTC. This encodes CASSPRFEQYF.

This clonotype has just a few counts. The chain joins TRBV18 to TRBJ2-7; no clear D. Germline CDR1 and CDR2: KGHSH and LQKENI. The CDR3 consists of 11 residues. The V end was cut by 1 base, the J end by 5 bases, with 3 bases between. In nucleotides, the CDR3 is TGTGCCAGCTCACCACTCGACGAGCAGTACTTC. Encoded protein: CASSPLDEQYF. The full variable domain, rest sourced from reference TRBV18 and TRBJ2-7, is NAGVMQNPRHLVRRRGQEARLRCSPMKGHSHVYWYRQLPEEGLKFMVYLQKENIIDESGMPKERFSAEFPKEGPSILRIQQVVRGDSAAYFCASSPLDEQYFGPGTRLTVT.

The CDR3 nucleotides read TGCGCCAGCAGCGAGGCAGGGCACGAGCAGTACTTC. Translation gives CASSEAGHEQYF. The gene calls are TRBV5-1 and TRBJ2-7, with a weak D call TRBD1 (5 bases). V was clipped by 4 bases and J by 5 bases, with 10 bases between them. Germline CDR1 SGHRS, CDR2 YFSETQ. This CDR3 is 12 amino acids long.

The count of this clonotype is one. The chain couples TRBV5-1 to TRBJ2-7; D might be TRBD1 (6 bases). The V and J ends lost 6 bases and 6 bases respectively, with 13 bases between them. CDR3 length: 12 residues. Germline V lookup: CDR1 SGHRS, CDR2 YFSETQ. The CDR3 loop reads CASTRDKVEQYF. The CDR3 DNA is TGCGCCAGCACCCGGGACAAGGTCGAGCAGTACTTC.

A note on this clonotype: One end of the junction varies from germline; a read error may be responsible. The chain employs TRBV12-3 or TRBV12-4 and TRBJ2-7; 7 bases are a match to TRBD2. The CDR3 spans 11 residues. CDR3 loop: CASRVAGSQDF. The CDR3 DNA reads as TGTGCCAGCAGAGTAGCGGGCTCCCAAGACTTC.

The chain has TRBV28 and TRBJ1-1, with TRBD1 identical over 7 bases. The germline V gene has CDR1 MDHEN and CDR2 SYDVKM. This CDR3 has 13 amino acids. V shed 6 bases and J 4 bases; nucleotides not matched to a gene: 5. CDR3 residues: CASRVTGATEAFF. Written as DNA, the CDR3 is TGTGCCAGCAGAGTCACAGGGGCCACTGAAGCTTTCTTT.